This is a list of T cell receptor beta chains from one sample in a study of patients and donors after allogeneic stem cell transplantation. One entry per CDR3 protein, called by TCRdb with MiXCR from the RT-PCR reads. Among about 87,000 distinct CDR3 sequences listed, around 5% were seen once. Sequenced sample: blood, either unsorted or a sorted T cell fraction (not recorded which). These receptor sequences come from a human donor who was either an allogeneic HSCT recipient or a stem cell or donor lymphocyte infusion donor (not recorded which). It is not recorded whose cells these are; they may come from a transplant donor. CDR3s include the opening cysteine and the closing phenylalanine or tryptophan. The D gene is left open where the match is weak. Some rows mark clone size as missing; the rest say once, few, many or name a class of expanded clone.

>few|.|TRBJ1-2|TRBV29-1
CSVDRANYGYTF
TGCAGCGTTGATAGGGCTAACTATGGCTACACCTTC
>.|.|TRBJ2-3|TRBV19
CASSIGTADTQYF
TGTGCCAGTAGTATAGGGACAGCAGATACGCAGTATTTT
>few|.|TRBJ2-3|TRBV5-1
CASSQIGTLSTDTQYF
TGCGCCAGCAGCCAGATCGGGACTCTCAGCACAGATACGCAGTATTTT
>.|.|TRBJ2-1|TRBV2
CASSPNYNEQFF
TGTGCCAGCAGTCCCAATTACAATGAGCAGTTCTTC
>many|.|TRBJ2-7|TRBV28
CASSLPTGKYEQYF
TGTGCCAGCAGTTTACCGACAGGAAAATACGAGCAGTACTTC
>many|.|TRBJ2-3|TRBV5-1
CASSLDRPGTDTQYF
TGCGCCAGCAGCTTGGACAGGCCCGGAACAGATACGCAGTATTTT
>many|TRBD2|TRBJ2-7|TRBV20-1
CSAREQEAGIPTYEQYF
TGCAGTGCTAGAGAGCAAGAAGCGGGGATACCCACCTACGAGCAGTACTTC
>few|.|TRBJ2-5|TRBV11-1
CASSLAVGMETQYF
TGTGCCAGCAGCTTAGCGGTCGGGATGGAGACCCAGTACTTC
>many|.|TRBJ2-7|TRBV27
CASRVGTTSYEQYF
TGTGCCAGCAGAGTTGGGACCACCTCCTACGAGCAGTACTTC
>few|TRBD1|TRBJ2-7|TRBV9
CASSLDRGGYEQYF
TGTGCCAGCAGCCTTGACAGGGGAGGATACGAGCAGTACTTC
>few|TRBD2|TRBJ2-7|TRBV5-1
CASSFGAGGEQYF
TGCGCCAGCAGCTTCGGGGCGGGAGGCGAGCAGTACTTC
>many|TRBD2|TRBJ2-2|TRBV20-1
CSATPASGGNTGELFF
TGCAGTGCTACCCCGGCTAGCGGGGGGAACACCGGGGAGCTGTTTTTT
>many|TRBD1|TRBJ1-2|TRBV20-1
CSVTFNRGFYGYTF
TGCAGTGTTACCTTCAACAGGGGTTTTTATGGCTACACCTTC
>many|.|TRBJ2-1|TRBV19
CASSIGYGDEQFF
TGTGCCAGTAGTATAGGGTATGGCGATGAGCAGTTCTTC
>.|.|TRBJ1-4|TRBV5-5
CASSFSSGTSNEKLFF
TGTGCCAGCAGCTTTTCCTCCGGGACAAGTAATGAAAAACTGTTTTTT
>many|.|TRBJ2-7|TRBV20-1
CSALDYKSSYEQYF
TGCAGTGCTCTCGACTATAAAAGCTCCTACGAGCAGTACTTC
>many|.|TRBJ1-2|TRBV10-2
CASSDEALGGYTF
TGCGCCAGCAGTGATGAGGCCCTGGGTGGCTACACCTTC
>many|.|TRBJ2-1|TRBV4-2
CASSQSRLDYNEQFF
TGTGCCAGCAGCCAATCCCGACTAGACTACAATGAGCAGTTCTTC
>many|TRBD1|TRBJ1-1|TRBV10-3
CAISESRPDRDNTEAFF
TGTGCCATCAGTGAGTCGCGACCGGACAGGGACAACACTGAAGCTTTCTTT
>many|.|TRBJ2-7|TRBV12-3/TRBV12-4
CARRRSSAYEQYF
TGTGCCAGACGGCGCAGCAGTGCCTACGAGCAGTACTTC
>many|.|TRBJ2-2|TRBV5-1
CASSLTAGGELFF
TGCGCCAGCAGCTTAACAGCTGGCGGGGAGCTGTTTTTT
>few|.|TRBJ2-7|TRBV5-8
CASSLAHRSYEQYF
TGTGCCAGCAGCTTGGCTCACAGAAGCTACGAGCAGTACTTC
>many|.|TRBJ1-2|TRBV5-5
CASSLGTGPSGGGYTF
TGTGCCAGCAGCTTGGGAACGGGACCGTCCGGGGGTGGCTACACCTTC
>many|TRBD1|TRBJ2-1|TRBV10-3
CAIRRQGDYNEQFF
TGTGCCATCAGACGACAGGGGGACTACAATGAGCAGTTCTTC
>many|.|TRBJ2-7|TRBV6-1
CASSRDAKASYEQYF
TGTGCCAGCAGCCGGGACGCTAAGGCATCCTACGAGCAGTACTTC
>many|.|TRBJ1-6|TRBV20-1
CSASAVVRSYNSPLHF
TGCAGTGCTAGTGCGGTCGTGAGGTCCTATAATTCACCCCTCCACTTT
>many|.|TRBJ2-5|TRBV29-1
CSVGPATGEETQYF
TGCAGCGTTGGACCGGCTACAGGTGAAGAGACCCAGTACTTC
>many|.|TRBJ1-5|TRBV20-1
CSARVGGQPQHF
TGCAGTGCTAGAGTAGGCGGTCAGCCCCAGCATTTT